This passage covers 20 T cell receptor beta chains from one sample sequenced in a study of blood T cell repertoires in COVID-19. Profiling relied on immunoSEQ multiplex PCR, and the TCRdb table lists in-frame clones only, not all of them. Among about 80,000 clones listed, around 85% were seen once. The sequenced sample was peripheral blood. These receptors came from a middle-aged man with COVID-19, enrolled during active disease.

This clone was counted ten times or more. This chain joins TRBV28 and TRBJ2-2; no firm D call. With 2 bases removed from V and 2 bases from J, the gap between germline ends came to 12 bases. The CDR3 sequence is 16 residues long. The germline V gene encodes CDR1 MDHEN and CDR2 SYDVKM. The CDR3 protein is CASSLLSTQNTGELFF. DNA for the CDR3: TGTGCCAGCAGTTTACTGTCGACACAAAACACCGGGGAGCTGTTTTTT.

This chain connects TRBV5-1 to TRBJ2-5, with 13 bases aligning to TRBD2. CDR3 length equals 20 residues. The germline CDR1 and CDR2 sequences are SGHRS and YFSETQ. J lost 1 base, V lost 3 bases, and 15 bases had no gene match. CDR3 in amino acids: CASSWEGRLAGGLGQETQYF. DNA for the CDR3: TGCGCCAGCAGCTGGGAGGGTAGACTAGCGGGAGGACTCGGCCAAGAGACCCAGTACTTC.

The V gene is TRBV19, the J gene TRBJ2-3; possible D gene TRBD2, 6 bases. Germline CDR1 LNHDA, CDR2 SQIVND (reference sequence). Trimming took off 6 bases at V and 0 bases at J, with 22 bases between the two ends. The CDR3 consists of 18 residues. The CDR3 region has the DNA TGTGCCAGTAGACCGGGACTCCCGGGGGATTCTAGCACAGATACGCAGTATTTT. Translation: CASRPGLPGDSSTDTQYF.

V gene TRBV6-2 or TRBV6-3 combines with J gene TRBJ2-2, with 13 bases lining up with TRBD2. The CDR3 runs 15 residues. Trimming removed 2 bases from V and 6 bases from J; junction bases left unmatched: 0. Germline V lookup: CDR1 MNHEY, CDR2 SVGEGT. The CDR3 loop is CASSYGTSGAGELFF. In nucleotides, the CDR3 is TGTGCCAGCAGTTACGGGACTAGCGGGGCCGGGGAGCTGTTTTTT.

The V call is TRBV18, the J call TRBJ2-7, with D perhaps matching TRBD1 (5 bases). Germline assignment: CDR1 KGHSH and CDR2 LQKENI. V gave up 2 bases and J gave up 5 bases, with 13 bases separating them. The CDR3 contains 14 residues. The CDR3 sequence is CASSPSPIQDEQYF. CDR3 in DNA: TGTGCCAGCTCACCATCCCCTATACAGGACGAGCAGTACTTC.

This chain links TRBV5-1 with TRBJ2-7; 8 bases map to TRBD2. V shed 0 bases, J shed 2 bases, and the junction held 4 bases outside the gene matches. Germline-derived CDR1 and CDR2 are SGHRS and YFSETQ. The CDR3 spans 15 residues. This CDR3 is CASSLASGLAYEQYF. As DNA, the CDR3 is TGCGCCAGCAGCTTGGCTAGCGGGCTGGCCTACGAGCAGTACTTC.

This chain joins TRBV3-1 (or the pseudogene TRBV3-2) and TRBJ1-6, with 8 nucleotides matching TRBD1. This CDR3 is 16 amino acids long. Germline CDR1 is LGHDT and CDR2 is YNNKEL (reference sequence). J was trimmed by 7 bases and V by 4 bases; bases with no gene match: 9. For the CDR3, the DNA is TGTGCCAGCAGCCTCATGGACAGGGTGGGCAATTCACCCCTCCACTTT. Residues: CASSLMDRVGNSPLHF.

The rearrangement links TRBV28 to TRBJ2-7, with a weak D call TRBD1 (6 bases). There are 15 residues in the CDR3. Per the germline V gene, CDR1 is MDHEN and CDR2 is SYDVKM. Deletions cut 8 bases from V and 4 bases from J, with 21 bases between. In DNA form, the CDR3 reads TGTGCCAGCTCCGGAAATCAGGGGTCCTTGTACGAGCAGTACTTC. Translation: CASSGNQGSLYEQYF. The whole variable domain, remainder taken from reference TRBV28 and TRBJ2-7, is DVKVTQSSRYLVKRTGEKVFLECVQDMDHENMFWYRQDPGLGLRLIYFSYDVKMKEKGDIPEGYSVSREKKERFSLILESASTNQTSMYLCASSGNQGSLYEQYFGPGTRLTVT.

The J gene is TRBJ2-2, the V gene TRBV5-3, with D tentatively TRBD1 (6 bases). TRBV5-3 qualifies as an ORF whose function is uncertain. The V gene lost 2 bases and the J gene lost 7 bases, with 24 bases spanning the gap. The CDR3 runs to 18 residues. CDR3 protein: CARSLQGYLPRGCGELFF. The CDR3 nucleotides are TGTGCCAGAAGCTTACAGGGATACTTGCCCCGCGGCTGCGGGGAGCTGTTTTTT.

The CDR3 DNA follows: TGTGCCAGCAGGTCCGGGACAGGGGTCCCCGGGGAGCTGTTTTTT. Its translation: CASRSGTGVPGELFF. The rearrangement joins TRBV7-2 to TRBJ2-2; TRBD1 agrees at 10 bases. The CDR3 length is 15 residues. CDR1 is SGHTA, CDR2 FQGNSA, per germline. The ends lost 6 bases at V and 6 bases at J; junction bases unmatched: 7.

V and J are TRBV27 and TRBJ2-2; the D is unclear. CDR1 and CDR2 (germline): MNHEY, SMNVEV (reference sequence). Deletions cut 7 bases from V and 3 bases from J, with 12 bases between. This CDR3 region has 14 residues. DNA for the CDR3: TGTGCCAGCACCCTGCGGCTCTACACCGGGGAGCTGTTTTTT. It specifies CASTLRLYTGELFF.

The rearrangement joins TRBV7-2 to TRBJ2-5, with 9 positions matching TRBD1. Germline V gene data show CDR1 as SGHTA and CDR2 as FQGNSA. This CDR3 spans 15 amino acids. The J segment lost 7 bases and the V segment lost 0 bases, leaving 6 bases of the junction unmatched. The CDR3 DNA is TGTGCCAGCAGCTTAGCGCCGGACAGGGGCCCGACCCAGTACTTC. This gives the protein CASSLAPDRGPTQYF. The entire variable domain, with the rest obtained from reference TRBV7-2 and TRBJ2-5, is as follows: GAGVSQSPSNKVTEKGKDVELRCDPISGHTALYWYRQSLGQGLEFLIYFQGNSAPDKSGLPSDRFSAERTGGSVSTLTIQRTQQEDSAVYLCASSLAPDRGPTQYFGPGTRLLVL.

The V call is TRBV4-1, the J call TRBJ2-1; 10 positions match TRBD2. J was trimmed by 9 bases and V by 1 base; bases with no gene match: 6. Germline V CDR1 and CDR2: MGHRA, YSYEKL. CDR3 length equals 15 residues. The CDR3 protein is CASSQAWPSGGEQFF. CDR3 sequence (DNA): TGCGCCAGCAGCCAAGCTTGGCCTAGCGGGGGTGAGCAGTTCTTC.

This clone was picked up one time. The CDR3 loop reads CAGLGGGDTQYF. CDR3 DNA sequence: TGCGCCGGACTAGGGGGTGGCGATACGCAGTATTTT. The V gene is TRBV10-1, the J gene TRBJ2-3, with D perhaps TRBD2 (7 bases). The germline CDR1 and CDR2 sequences are WNHNN and SYGVQD (reference sequence). The CDR3 runs to 12 residues. Deletions cut 11 bases from V and 6 bases from J, with 15 bases between.

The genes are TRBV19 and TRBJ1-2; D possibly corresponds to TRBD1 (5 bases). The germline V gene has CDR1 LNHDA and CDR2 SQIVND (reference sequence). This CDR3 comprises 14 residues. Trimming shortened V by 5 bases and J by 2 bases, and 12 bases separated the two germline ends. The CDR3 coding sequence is TGTGCCAGTAGTCCCCAGACAGCGAACTATGGCTACACCTTC. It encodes CASSPQTANYGYTF.

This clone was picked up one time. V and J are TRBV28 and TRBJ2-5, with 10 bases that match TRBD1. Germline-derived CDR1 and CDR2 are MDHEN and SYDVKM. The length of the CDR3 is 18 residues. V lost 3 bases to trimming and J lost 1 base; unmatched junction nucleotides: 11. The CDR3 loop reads CASSFGDRGLRSQETQYF. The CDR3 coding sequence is TGTGCCAGCAGTTTCGGGGACAGGGGTCTCCGGTCCCAAGAGACCCAGTACTTC.

DNA of the CDR3: TGCGCCAGCAGCTTGGGCCCGGGGTACTACGGGGATGGCTACACCTTC. Its protein product is CASSLGPGYYGDGYTF. The J gene is TRBJ1-2, the V gene TRBV5-1; D call uncertain. The CDR3 sequence is 16 residues long. The germline gives CDR1 SGHRS, CDR2 YFSETQ. V lost 0 bases, J lost 6 bases, and 18 bases lay in between.

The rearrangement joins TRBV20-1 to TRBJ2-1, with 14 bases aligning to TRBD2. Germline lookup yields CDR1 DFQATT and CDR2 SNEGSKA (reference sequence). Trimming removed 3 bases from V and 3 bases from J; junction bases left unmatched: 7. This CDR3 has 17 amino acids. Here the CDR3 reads CSASGPGTSGSYNEQFF. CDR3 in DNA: TGCAGTGCTAGTGGTCCCGGGACTAGCGGGAGCTACAATGAGCAGTTCTTC.

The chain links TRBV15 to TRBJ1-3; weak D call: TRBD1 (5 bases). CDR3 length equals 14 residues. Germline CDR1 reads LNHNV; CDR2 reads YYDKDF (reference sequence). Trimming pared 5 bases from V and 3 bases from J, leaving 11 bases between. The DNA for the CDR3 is TGTGCCACCAGCGGGGGGGGAGTTGGAAACACCATATATTTT. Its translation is CATSGGGVGNTIYF.

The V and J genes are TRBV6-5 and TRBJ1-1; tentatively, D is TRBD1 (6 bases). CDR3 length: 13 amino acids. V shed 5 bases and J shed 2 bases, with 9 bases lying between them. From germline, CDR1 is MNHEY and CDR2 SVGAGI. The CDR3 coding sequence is TGTGCCAGCAGTCGGACAGCTAACACTGAAGCTTTCTTT. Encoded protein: CASSRTANTEAFF.